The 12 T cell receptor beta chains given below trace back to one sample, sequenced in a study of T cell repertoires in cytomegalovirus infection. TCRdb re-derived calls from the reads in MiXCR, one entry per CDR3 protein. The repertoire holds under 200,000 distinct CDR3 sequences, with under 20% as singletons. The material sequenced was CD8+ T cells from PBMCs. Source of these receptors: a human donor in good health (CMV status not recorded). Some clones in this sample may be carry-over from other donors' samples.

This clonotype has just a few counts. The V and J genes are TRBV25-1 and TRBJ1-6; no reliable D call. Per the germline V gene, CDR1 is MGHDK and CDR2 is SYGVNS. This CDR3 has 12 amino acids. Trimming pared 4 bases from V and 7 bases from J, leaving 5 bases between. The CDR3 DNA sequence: TGTGCCAGCAGTGTTGGGAATTCACCCCTCCACTTT. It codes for CASSVGNSPLHF.

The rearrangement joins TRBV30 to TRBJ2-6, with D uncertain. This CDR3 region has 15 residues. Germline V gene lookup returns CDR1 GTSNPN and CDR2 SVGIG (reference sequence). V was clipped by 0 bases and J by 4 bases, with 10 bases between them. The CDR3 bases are TGTGCCTGGAGTGTCCAGGTACGGGGGGCCAACGTCCTGACTTTC. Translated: CAWSVQVRGANVLTF.

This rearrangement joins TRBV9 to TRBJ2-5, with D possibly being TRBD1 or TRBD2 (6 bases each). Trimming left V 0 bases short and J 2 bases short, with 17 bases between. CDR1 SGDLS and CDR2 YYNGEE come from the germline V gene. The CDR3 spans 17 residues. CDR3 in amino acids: CASSVDIGGDGQETQYF. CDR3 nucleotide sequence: TGTGCCAGCAGCGTAGATATCGGGGGCGATGGACAAGAGACCCAGTACTTC.

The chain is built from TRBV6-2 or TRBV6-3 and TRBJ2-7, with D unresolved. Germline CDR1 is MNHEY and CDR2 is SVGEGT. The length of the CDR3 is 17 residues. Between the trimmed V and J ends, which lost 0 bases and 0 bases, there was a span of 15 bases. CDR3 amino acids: CASSYSKSIRVSYEQYF. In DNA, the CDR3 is TGTGCCAGCAGTTACTCGAAATCTATTCGAGTCTCCTACGAGCAGTACTTC.

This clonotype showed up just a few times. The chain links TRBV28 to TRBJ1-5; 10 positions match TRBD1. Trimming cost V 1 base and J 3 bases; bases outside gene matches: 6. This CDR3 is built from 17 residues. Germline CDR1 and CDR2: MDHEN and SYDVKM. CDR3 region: CASSLFRTGGYNQPQHF. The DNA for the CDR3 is TGTGCCAGCAGTTTATTTCGGACAGGGGGTTACAATCAGCCCCAGCATTTT.

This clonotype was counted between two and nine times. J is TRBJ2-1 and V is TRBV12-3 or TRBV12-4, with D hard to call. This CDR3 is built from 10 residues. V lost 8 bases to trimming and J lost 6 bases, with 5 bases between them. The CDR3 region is CASGSNEQFF. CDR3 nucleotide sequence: TGTGCCAGCGGGTCCAATGAGCAGTTCTTC.

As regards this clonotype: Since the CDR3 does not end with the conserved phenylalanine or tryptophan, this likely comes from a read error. The CDR3 reads CASSVGGAGELFS. The CDR3 DNA reads TGTGCCAGCAGCGTAGGCGGAGCCGGGGAGCTGTTTTCT. J is TRBJ2-2 and V is TRBV9, with D uncertain. The ends were cut back, 0 bases at V and 6 bases at J, with 6 bases in the middle. Germline CDR1 and CDR2: SGDLS and YYNGEE. The CDR3 sequence is 13 residues long.

The CDR3 bases are TGTGCCAGCAGGGCCGGGACAGGACCCTCCTACGAGCAGTACTTC. It translates to CASRAGTGPSYEQYF. The genes are TRBV25-1 and TRBJ2-7; 8 nucleotides agree with TRBD1. The germline V gene has CDR1 MGHDK and CDR2 SYGVNS. The CDR3 sequence is 15 residues long. Trimming took 6 bases from V and 0 from J; bases not matched to a gene: 7.

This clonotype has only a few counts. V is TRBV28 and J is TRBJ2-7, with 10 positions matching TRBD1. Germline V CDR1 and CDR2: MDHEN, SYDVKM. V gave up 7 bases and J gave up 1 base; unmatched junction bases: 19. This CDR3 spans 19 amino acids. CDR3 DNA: TGTGCCAGCACTCATCCTACGGGACAGGGGTTAGGTAGATCCTACGAGCAGTACTTC. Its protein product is CASTHPTGQGLGRSYEQYF.

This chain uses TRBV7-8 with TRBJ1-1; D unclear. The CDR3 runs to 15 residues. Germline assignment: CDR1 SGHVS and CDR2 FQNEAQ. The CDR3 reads CAGSTPGGMNTEAFF. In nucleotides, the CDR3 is TGTGCAGGCAGCACTCCGGGCGGGATGAACACTGAAGCTTTCTTT.

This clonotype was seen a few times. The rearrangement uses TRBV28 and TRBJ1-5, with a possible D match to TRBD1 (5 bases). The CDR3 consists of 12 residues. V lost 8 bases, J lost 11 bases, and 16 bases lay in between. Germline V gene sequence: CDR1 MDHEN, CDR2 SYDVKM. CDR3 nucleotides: TGTGCCAGCGAAACAGGTTGGAGGGCCCAGCATTTT. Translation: CASETGWRAQHF.

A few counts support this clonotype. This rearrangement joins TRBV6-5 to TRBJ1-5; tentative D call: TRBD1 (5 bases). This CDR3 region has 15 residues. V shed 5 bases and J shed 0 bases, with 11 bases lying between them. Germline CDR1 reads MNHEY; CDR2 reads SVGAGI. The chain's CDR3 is CASSPGFGSNQPQHF. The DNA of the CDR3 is TGTGCCAGCAGTCCAGGGTTTGGTAGCAATCAGCCCCAGCATTTT.